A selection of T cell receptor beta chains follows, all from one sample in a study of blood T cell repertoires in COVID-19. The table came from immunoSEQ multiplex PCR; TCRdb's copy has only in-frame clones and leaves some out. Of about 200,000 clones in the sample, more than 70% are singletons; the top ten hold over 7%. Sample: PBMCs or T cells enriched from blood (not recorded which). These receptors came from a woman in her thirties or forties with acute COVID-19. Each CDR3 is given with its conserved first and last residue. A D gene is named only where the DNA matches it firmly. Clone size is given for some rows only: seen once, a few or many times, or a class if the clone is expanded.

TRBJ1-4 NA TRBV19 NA TGTGCCAGTAGTATGGACATGAGTGAAAAACTGTTTTTT CASSMDMSEKLFF
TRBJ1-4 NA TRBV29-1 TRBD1 TGCAGCGTTCCCGGGACAGGAAACGAAAAACTGTTTTTT CSVPGTGNEKLFF
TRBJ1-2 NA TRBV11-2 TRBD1 TGTGCCAGCAGCCCAGGGGGCCCTAACTATGGCTACACCTTC CASSPGGPNYGYTF
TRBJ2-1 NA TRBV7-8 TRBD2 TGTGCCAGCAGCCCGGGGACTAGCGGGAGGTCGAATGAGCAGTTCTTC CASSPGTSGRSNEQFF
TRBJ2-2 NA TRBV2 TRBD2 TGTGCCAGCGGGGAAGCGGGGGCCGTCACCGGGGAGCTGTTTTTT CASGEAGAVTGELFF
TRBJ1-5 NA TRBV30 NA TGTGCCTGGAATGTACGGGGTCGGGGTCAGCCCCAGCATTTT CAWNVRGRGQPQHF
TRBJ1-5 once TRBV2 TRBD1 TGTGCCAGCAGCAGACAGGGATTGGGCAATCAGCCCCAGCATTTT CASSRQGLGNQPQHF
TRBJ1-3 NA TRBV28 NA TGTGCCAGCAGTTCAGGGGCAGGATCTGGAAACACCATATATTTT CASSSGAGSGNTIYF
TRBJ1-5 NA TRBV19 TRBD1 TGTGCCAGTAGGACAACAGGGGAGGCGAATCAGCCCCAGCATTTT CASRTTGEANQPQHF
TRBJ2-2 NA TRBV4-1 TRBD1 TGCGCCAGCAGCCAAGCCGTAAAGGGGACAGGGCTCACCGGGGAGCTGTTTTTT CASSQAVKGTGLTGELFF
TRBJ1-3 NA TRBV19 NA TGTGCCAGTACCTTGGGCCCCTCTGGAAACACCATATATTTT CASTLGPSGNTIYF
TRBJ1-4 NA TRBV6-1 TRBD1 TGTGCCAGCAGTGACCCCGGGGCAGGGGGTTTAAGGGCTAATGAAAAACTGTTTTTT CASSDPGAGGLRANEKLFF
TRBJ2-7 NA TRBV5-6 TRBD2 TGTGCCAGCAGCTCAAAAACTAGCGGGGGGGCCTACGAGCAGTACTTC CASSSKTSGGAYEQYF
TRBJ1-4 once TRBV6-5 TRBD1 TGTGCCAGCAGAGACTGGGACAGGGGGGATGAAAAACTGTTTTTT CASRDWDRGDEKLFF
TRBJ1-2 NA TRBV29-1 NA TGCAGCGCTACCTGGCCCTCGGGTGATGGCTACACCTTC CSATWPSGDGYTF
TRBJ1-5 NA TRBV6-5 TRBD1 TGTGCCAGCAGCAGACAGGGGAGTGATCAGCCCCAGCATTTT CASSRQGSDQPQHF
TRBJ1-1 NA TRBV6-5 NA TGTGCCAGCACTTTTCGGGGTAATACTGAAGCTTTCTTT CASTFRGNTEAFF
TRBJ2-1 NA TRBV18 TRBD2 TGTGCCAGCTCACGACTCGAGCAGGGAGGGGATGAGCAGTTCTTC CASSRLEQGGDEQFF
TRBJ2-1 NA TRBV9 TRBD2 TGTGCCAGCAGCCAGCGGGAGAAAACCTACAATGAGCAGTTCTTC CASSQREKTYNEQFF
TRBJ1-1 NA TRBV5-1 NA TGCGCCAGCAGCGTGGGACATATGAACACTGAAGCTTTCTTT CASSVGHMNTEAFF
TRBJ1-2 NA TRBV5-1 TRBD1 TGCGCCAGCAGCTTGTCAGGACAGGGGGCATACTATGGCTACACCTTC CASSLSGQGAYYGYTF
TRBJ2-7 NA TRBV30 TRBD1 TGTGCCTTAACCGGGACAGACTTCTACGAGCAGTACTTC CALTGTDFYEQYF
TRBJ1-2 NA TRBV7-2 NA TGTGCCAGCAGCCGTGAGGGTTACTATGGCTACACCTTC CASSREGYYGYTF
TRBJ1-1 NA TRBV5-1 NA TGCGCCAGCAACTTAAGGGGGAACACTGAAGCTTTCTTT CASNLRGNTEAFF
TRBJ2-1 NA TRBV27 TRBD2 TGTGCCAGCAGTTTAGCAGCGGGAGGGGTCGATGAGCAGTTCTTC CASSLAAGGVDEQFF
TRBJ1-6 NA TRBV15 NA TGTGCCACCAGCAGAGAGACAGGCGGAGGTTCACCCCTCCACTTT CATSRETGGGSPLHF
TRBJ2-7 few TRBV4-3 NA TGCGCCAGCAGCCAAGCGCCGGGTTACGAGCAGTACTTC CASSQAPGYEQYF
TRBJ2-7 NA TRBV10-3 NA TGTGCCATCAGTGACCTCGACAGGATCTCCTACGAGCAGTACTTC CAISDLDRISYEQYF
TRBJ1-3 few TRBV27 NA TGTGCCAGCAGTCCCGGGACTTCTTTTTTCTCTGGAAACACCATATATTTT CASSPGTSFFSGNTIYF
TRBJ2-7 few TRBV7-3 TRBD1 TGTGCCAGCAGCTCTGGACAGGGGGCATACGAGCAGTACTTC CASSSGQGAYEQYF
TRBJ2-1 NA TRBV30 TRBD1 TGTGCGTGGTCGGGACAGGCTTTCAATGAGCAGTTCTTC CAWSGQAFNEQFF
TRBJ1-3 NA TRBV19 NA TGTGCCAGTAGGAGGACCGGGACACCCCGCTCTGGAAACACCATATATTTT CASRRTGTPRSGNTIYF
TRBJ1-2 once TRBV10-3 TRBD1 TGTGCCATCAGCCAGGGACAGCACTATGGCTACACCTTC CAISQGQHYGYTF
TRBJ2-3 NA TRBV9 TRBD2 TGTGCCAGCAGCGTAGCCGTCGGCGGGGGTAGCACAGATACGCAGTATTTT CASSVAVGGGSTDTQYF
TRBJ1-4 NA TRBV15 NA TGTGCCACCAGCAGAGATTCAGGGCCGGGCGGCGAAAAACTGTTTTTT CATSRDSGPGGEKLFF
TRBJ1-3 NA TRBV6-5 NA TGTGCCAGCAGTTACCAGACAGGCTCTGGAAACACCATATATTTT CASSYQTGSGNTIYF